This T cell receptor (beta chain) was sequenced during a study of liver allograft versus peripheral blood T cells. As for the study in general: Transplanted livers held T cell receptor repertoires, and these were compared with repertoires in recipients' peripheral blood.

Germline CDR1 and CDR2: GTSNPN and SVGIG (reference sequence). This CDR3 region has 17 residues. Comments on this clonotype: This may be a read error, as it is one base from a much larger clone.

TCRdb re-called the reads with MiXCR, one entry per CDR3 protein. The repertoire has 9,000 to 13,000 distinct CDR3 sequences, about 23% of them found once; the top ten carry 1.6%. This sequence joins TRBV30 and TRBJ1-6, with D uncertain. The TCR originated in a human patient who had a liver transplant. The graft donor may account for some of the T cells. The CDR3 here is CAWSVRADGDTDSPFHF. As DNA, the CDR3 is TGTGCCTGGAGTGTAAGGGCCGACGGGGATACGGATTCACCCTTCCACTTT.